These T cell receptor beta chains were read from a single sample in a study of blood T cells in healthy people across ages. TCRdb passed the 5' RACE reads through MiXCR, listing each CDR3 protein once. Seen here are more than 700,000 distinct CDR3 sequences, approximately 55% observed once, and the top ten hold approximately 41%. Sequenced: blood. The receptors derive from a man older than 75 in good health. CDR3s include the opening cysteine and the closing phenylalanine or tryptophan. Fields, in order: CDR3 protein, CDR3 DNA, V gene, clone size, J gene, D gene. A D gene is named only where the DNA matches it firmly. Size tells how often a clone was seen (once, few, many) or the class of an expanded clone, and some rows leave it out.

CSASHWLAGKLNEQYF TGCAGTGCTAGTCACTGGCTAGCGGGTAAACTCAACGAGCAGTACTTC TRBV20-1 few TRBJ2-7 TRBD2
CATSAKDAKNIQYF TGTGCCACGAGCGCCAAGGACGCAAAAAACATTCAGTACTTC TRBV15 NA TRBJ2-4 NA
CATQQRPSPYEQYF TGTGCCACCCAGCAAAGGCCCAGTCCCTACGAGCAGTACTTC TRBV27 NA TRBJ2-7 NA
CASSSLWEGPYNEQFF TGTGCCAGCAGCTCTTTGTGGGAGGGCCCCTACAATGAGCAGTTCTTC TRBV7-8 NA TRBJ2-1 TRBD2
CDSSRTRNEQFF TGTGACAGCAGCCGGACACGCAATGAGCAGTTCTTC TRBV11-2 NA TRBJ2-1 NA
CASSERWKAETQYF TGTGCCAGCAGTGAAAGGTGGAAGGCAGAGACCCAGTACTTC TRBV2 NA TRBJ2-5 NA
CASSRAEITDGYTF TGCGCCAGCAGCAGGGCAGAGATAACGGATGGCTACACCTTC TRBV5-1 NA TRBJ1-2 NA
CASSLIGNSPLHF TGTGCCAGCAGTCTAATAGGCAATTCACCCCTCCACTTT TRBV27 NA TRBJ1-6 NA
CSARIPGLNQPQHF TGCAGTGCTAGAATCCCGGGCCTCAATCAGCCCCAGCATTTT TRBV20-1 NA TRBJ1-5 NA
CSGEGGVDTQYF TGCAGCGGAGAGGGGGGGGTGGATACGCAGTATTTT TRBV29-1 few TRBJ2-3 NA
CASSLGELTGKETQYF TGTGCCAGCAGCTTGGGGGAATTAACAGGGAAAGAGACCCAGTACTTC TRBV5-8 few TRBJ2-5 NA
CASKLNSGGAYYGYTF TGTGCCAGCAAATTAAACTCGGGGGGAGCGTACTATGGCTACACCTTC TRBV6-6 NA TRBJ1-2 NA
CASSSFPKTGPYQEAQYF TGCGCCAGCAGCTCCTTCCCTAAGACAGGGCCGTACCAAGAGGCCCAGTACTTC TRBV5-1 NA TRBJ2-5 TRBD1
CASSSSPGTHQHRYAYF TGTGCCAGCAGCTCTTCACCCGGGACTCATCAGCACAGATACGCGTATTTT TRBV11-2 NA TRBJ2-3 NA
CAIRPTGGITDTQYF TGTGCCATCAGACCGACGGGGGGAATCACAGATACGCAGTATTTT TRBV10-3 few TRBJ2-3 TRBD2
CASSLGTGKGNTEAFF TGTGCCAGCAGCTTGGGAACAGGGAAGGGGAACACTGAAGCTTTCTTT TRBV7-8 NA TRBJ1-1 NA
CASSGQESRRNQPQHF TGTGCCAGCTCAGGGCAGGAGTCCAGGCGCAATCAGCCCCAGCATTTT TRBV18 once TRBJ1-5 NA
CASSQTGFSGNTVYF TGTGCCAGCAGCCAGACAGGGTTTTCTGGAAACACCGTATATTTT TRBV6-5 NA TRBJ1-3 TRBD1
CSARQRPRIEAFF TGCAGTGCTAGGCAACGACCCAGGATTGAAGCTTTCTTT TRBV20-1 NA TRBJ1-1 NA
CASSVLRGGQETQYF TGTGCCAGCAGCGTCCTCCGGGGGGGGCAAGAGACCCAGTACTTC TRBV7-9 NA TRBJ2-5 TRBD2
CSARDRDIGSGANALTF TGCAGTGCTAGAGACCGGGACATAGGCTCTGGGGCCAACGCCCTGACTTTC TRBV20-1 NA TRBJ2-6 NA
CASSLTEGLGEQFF TGTGCCAGCAGCTTAACCGAGGGGTTGGGTGAGCAGTTCTTC TRBV7-9 few TRBJ2-1 NA
CSVEGLASHRDEQFF TGCAGCGTTGAGGGACTAGCATCTCATCGGGATGAGCAGTTCTTC TRBV29-1 NA TRBJ2-1 TRBD2
CATSDPGLAAPYNEQFF TGTGCCACCAGTGACCCGGGACTAGCGGCCCCCTACAATGAGCAGTTCTTC TRBV24-1 NA TRBJ2-1 TRBD2
CASSHRTGTDGYTF TGTGCCAGCAGTCACCGGACAGGGACGGATGGCTACACCTTC TRBV12-3/TRBV12-4 few TRBJ1-2 TRBD1
CASSLGSRGAQPGNTIYF TGTGCCAGCAGCTTAGGGAGTCGGGGGGCTCAACCTGGAAACACCATATATTTT TRBV7-2 NA TRBJ1-3 NA
CASSQVGTGYEQYF TGTGCCAGCAGCCAAGTTGGGACAGGGTACGAGCAGTACTTC TRBV14 few TRBJ2-7 TRBD1
CASSLDWNEQFF TGTGCCAGCAGCTTAGATTGGAATGAGCAGTTCTTC TRBV11-2 few TRBJ2-1 NA
CAISERLLWREGQGDTQYF TGTGCCATCAGTGAGAGGCTCTTATGGCGGGAGGGCCAGGGAGATACGCAGTATTTT TRBV10-3 NA TRBJ2-3 TRBD2
CSASPGGQREQFF TGCAGCGCCTCGCCGGGAGGGCAGCGTGAGCAGTTCTTC TRBV29-1 few TRBJ2-1 TRBD2
CASSAIPNEQFF TGTGCCAGCTCAGCCATTCCCAATGAGCAGTTCTTC TRBV6-5 few TRBJ2-1 NA
CSARVVESNNSPLHF TGCAGTGCTAGAGTGGTGGAAAGCAATAATTCACCCCTCCACTTT TRBV20-1 few TRBJ1-6 NA
CASSSGPEETQYF TGCGCCAGCAGCTCGGGGCCTGAAGAGACCCAGTACTTC TRBV5-1 NA TRBJ2-5 NA
CASSADRVKTQYF TGTGCCAGCAGTGCGGACAGGGTAAAGACCCAGTACTTC TRBV28 few TRBJ2-5 TRBD1
CASSIIPYNEQFF TGTGCCAGCAGTATAATCCCCTACAATGAGCAGTTCTTC TRBV27 many TRBJ2-1 NA
CASSPTSGRDNEQFF TGTGCCAGCAGTCCTACTAGCGGGAGGGACAATGAGCAGTTCTTC TRBV28 few TRBJ2-1 TRBD2
CASSTDSGVTEAFF TGTGCCAGCAGCACCGACAGCGGGGTCACTGAAGCTTTCTTT TRBV6-4 NA TRBJ1-1 NA
CSVELLADRTDTQYF TGCAGCGTTGAACTACTAGCGGATCGCACAGATACGCAGTATTTT TRBV29-1 NA TRBJ2-3 TRBD2
CASRKTGSGASTDTQYF TGTGCCAGCAGGAAAACTGGTAGCGGAGCGAGCACAGATACGCAGTATTTT TRBV3-1 few TRBJ2-3 NA
CASRDRYGGYTF TGTGCCAGCCGAGATAGGTACGGCGGCTACACCTTC TRBV25-1 once TRBJ1-2 NA
CASRGLGGTGELFF TGCGCCAGCCGGGGGCTAGGGGGCACCGGGGAGCTGTTTTTT TRBV10-2 once TRBJ2-2 NA
CASSARLSAETQYF TGTGCCAGCAGCGCTCGGCTCTCGGCGGAGACCCAGTACTTC TRBV9 NA TRBJ2-5 NA
CASSQEARVRETQYF TGTGCCAGCAGCCAAGAGGCACGCGTGCGGGAGACCCAGTACTTC TRBV3-1 NA TRBJ2-5 NA
CASSPNPIPEEQYF TGTGCCAGCAGCCCAAACCCTATTCCCGAGGAGCAGTACTTC TRBV7-2 once TRBJ2-7 NA
CASSPPGTAGPLAKNIQYF TGTGCCAGCTCACCGCCCGGGACAGCAGGCCCTCTAGCCAAGAACATTCAGTACTTC TRBV18 NA TRBJ2-4 TRBD1
CASSLMTGSTGQTQYF TGTGCCAGCAGCTTAATGACAGGTTCCACGGGGCAGACCCAGTACTTC TRBV7-9 NA TRBJ2-5 NA
CASSPGQGWTPNYGYTF TGTGCCAGCAGCCCGGGACAGGGTTGGACACCTAACTATGGCTACACCTTC TRBV6-6 NA TRBJ1-2 TRBD1
CASSLLGQGSSYEQYF TGTGCCAGCAGCTTGTTGGGACAGGGAAGTTCCTACGAGCAGTACTTC TRBV11-2 NA TRBJ2-7 TRBD1
CASSQDFVGQNYGYTF TGCGCCAGCAGCCAAGATTTTGTCGGCCAAAACTATGGCTACACCTTC TRBV4-1 NA TRBJ1-2 NA
CSAVRTGGVHF TGCAGTGCTGTCCGGACCGGAGGAGTCCACTTT TRBV20-1 NA TRBJ1-6 NA
CAISEGPTPFSETQYF TGTGCCATCAGTGAGGGGCCGACGCCTTTTTCGGAGACCCAGTACTTC TRBV10-3 NA TRBJ2-5 NA
CASSLDSGSGANVLTF TGTGCCAGCAGCCTGGACAGTGGCTCTGGGGCCAACGTCCTGACTTTC TRBV11-1 few TRBJ2-6 NA
CASSEQYGYTF TGTGCCAGCAGTGAACAGTATGGCTACACCTTC TRBV2 NA TRBJ1-2 NA
CASSYADRGKGYTF TGTGCCAGCAGTTACGCCGACAGGGGTAAAGGCTACACCTTC TRBV6-5 NA TRBJ1-2 TRBD1